Listed here are 9 T cell receptor beta chains from one sample, sequenced in a study of vaccination and CD4 T cells after COVID-19. No antigen is known for these receptors. The Oncomine TCR Beta short-read assay sequenced DNA from cultured CD4+ T cells. Genomic DNA was extracted from cultured CD4+ T cells. MiXCR, applied by TCRdb to the PCR reads, yields one record per CDR3 protein. The table records about 10,000 distinct CDR3 sequences, around 30% of them present only once. Indicated treatment: roughly 10-day PBMC culture with coronavirus spike peptide pools or control peptides (ViraFEST assay). One should note that the unexposed donor's CD4+ T cells were collected before the COVID-19 pandemic (2011-2018). The sequencing input was CD4+ T cells from blood, cultured in vitro. The receptors shown here come from a human donor in good health.

This clonotype was seen only a few times. The rearrangement uses TRBV19 and TRBJ2-7; D possibly uses TRBD1 or TRBD2 (5 bases each). This CDR3 contains 16 residues. Germline CDR1 LNHDA, CDR2 SQIVND (reference sequence). V gave up 5 bases and J gave up 5 bases, with 22 bases separating them. CDR3: CASSAPGHASGNEQYF. CDR3 nucleotide sequence: TGTGCCAGTAGTGCCCCAGGACATGCCTCCGGGAACGAGCAGTACTTC. The full variable domain, its missing parts supplied by reference TRBV19 and TRBJ2-7, is DGGITQSPKYLFRKEGQNVTLSCEQNLNHDAMYWYRQDPGQGLRLIYYSQIVNDFQKGDIAEGYSVSREKKESFPLTVTSAQKNPTAFYLCASSAPGHASGNEQYFGPGTRLTVT.

This clonotype occurred a few times. The V call is TRBV20-1, the J call TRBJ2-5, with 8 bases identical to TRBD2. This CDR3 contains 14 residues. CDR1 and CDR2 (germline): DFQATT, SNEGSKA (reference sequence). The J segment lost 5 bases and the V segment lost 2 bases, leaving 7 bases of the junction unmatched. In DNA form, the CDR3 reads TGCAGTGCTAGACACTGGACTAGCAGCGAGACCCAGTACTTC. The encoded protein is CSARHWTSSETQYF.

This clonotype has more than one count but fewer than ten. The chain has TRBV27 and TRBJ2-7; 7 positions agree with TRBD1. Germline CDR1 and CDR2: MNHEY and SMNVEV (reference sequence). The CDR3 runs to 13 residues. Trimming cost V 6 bases and J 2 bases; bases outside gene matches: 4. The CDR3 spells CASSPDRAYEQYF. The CDR3 DNA reads TGTGCCAGCAGCCCAGACAGGGCCTACGAGCAGTACTTC.

This clonotype counts as medium-sized (0.01 to 0.1%). The V gene is TRBV20-1, the J gene TRBJ1-2; tentatively, D is TRBD1 (6 bases). The length of the CDR3 is 13 residues. The germline V gene encodes CDR1 DFQATT and CDR2 SNEGSKA (reference sequence). V was cut by 8 bases and J by 8 bases, with 21 bases left in between. The CDR3 bases are TGCAGTACTGAACCGAGGGGGGGAGGAGGCTACACCTTC. This codes for CSTEPRGGGGYTF.

This clonotype was observed a few times. This sequence joins TRBV20-1 and TRBJ2-7; weak D call: TRBD1 (6 bases). Germline CDR1 reads DFQATT; CDR2 reads SNEGSKA (reference sequence). This CDR3 has 13 residues. V lost 4 bases and J lost 5, with 15 bases in between. The chain's CDR3 is CSAKRQVSHEQYF. As DNA, the CDR3 is TGCAGTGCTAAACGACAGGTTAGTCACGAGCAGTACTTC.

Only a few counts were recorded for this clonotype. This chain connects TRBV28 to TRBJ2-7, with D perhaps matching TRBD1 or TRBD2 (5 bases each). Germline-derived CDR1 and CDR2 are MDHEN and SYDVKM. The V gene lost 6 bases and the J gene lost 0 bases, with 21 bases spanning the gap. CDR3 length: 17 amino acids. The CDR3 sequence is CASRESRDPESSYEQYF. CDR3 DNA: TGTGCCAGCAGAGAAAGCCGGGACCCTGAGAGCTCCTACGAGCAGTACTTC.

The sample holds a few counts of this clonotype. The chain combines TRBV28 with TRBJ2-5; 10 bases line up with TRBD1. CDR1 is MDHEN and CDR2 is SYDVKM in the germline V gene. CDR3 length: 15 amino acids. V dropped 7 bases and J dropped 0; count of bases not matched to a gene: 5. This CDR3 is CASTGGQGHQETQYF. The CDR3, as DNA: TGTGCCAGCACCGGGGGACAGGGGCACCAAGAGACCCAGTACTTC.

This clonotype has a handful of counts. This sequence joins TRBV20-1 and TRBJ2-2; the match to TRBD2 covers 7 bases. With 3 bases clipped from V and 2 bases from J, the junction kept 6 bases outside the gene matches. The CDR3 totals 15 residues. In germline, CDR1 is DFQATT, CDR2 SNEGSKA (reference sequence). The DNA for the CDR3 is TGCAGTGCTAGTATTGTAGCGGGCAACACCGGGGAGCTGTTTTTT. It encodes CSASIVAGNTGELFF.

The J gene is TRBJ2-1, the V gene TRBV14; the D gene is possibly TRBD2 (6 bases). Germline-derived CDR1 and CDR2 are SGHDN and FVKESK. V lost 3 bases and J 5 bases, leaving 11 bases between the germline ends. The CDR3 spans 14 residues. CDR3 sequence (DNA): TGTGCCAGCAGCCACGGGACTCCGGACAATGAGCAGTTCTTC. As protein: CASSHGTPDNEQFF.